Listed here are 27 T cell receptor beta chains from one sample, sequenced in a study of shared clonotypes between healthy human individuals. CD45RO-negative, CCR7-positively selected cells formed the naive CD8 fraction, excluding terminally differentiated effector memory CD45RA+ cells. Clones were sequenced by immunoSEQ multiplex PCR, and TCRdb holds only the in-frame ones, with some missing. This repertoire shows around 2,000,000 clones, approximately 94% found once; its top ten account for 0.9% to 1.5%. Material for sequencing was naive CD8+ T cells sorted from blood. These TCRs come from a young man in good health.

The V and J genes are TRBV5-8 and TRBJ2-3; 8 bases match TRBD2. The J segment lost 2 bases and the V segment lost 4 bases, leaving 12 bases of the junction unmatched. Germline V gene data show CDR1 as SGHTS and CDR2 as YDEGEE. The CDR3 loop spans 17 amino acids. The CDR3 is CASSQGSGAHSTDTQYF. CDR3 DNA: TGTGCCAGCAGCCAGGGTAGCGGGGCCCACTCCACAGATACGCAGTATTTT.

This chain connects TRBV6-6 to TRBJ1-6; the match to TRBD1 covers 9 bases. The length of the CDR3 is 14 residues. Per the germline V gene, CDR1 is MNHNY and CDR2 is SVGAGI (reference sequence). The trim removed 6 bases at V and 10 bases at J, leaving 7 bases unmatched. The chain's CDR3 is CASRGTGFRSPLHF. In DNA, the CDR3 is TGTGCCAGCAGGGGGACAGGGTTCCGATCACCCCTCCACTTT.

This clone occurred once. The chain is built from TRBV27 and TRBJ1-1, with TRBD1 identical over 7 bases. Trimming at V came to 3 bases and at J to 2 bases, leaving 9 bases not matched to a gene. Germline assignment: CDR1 MNHEY and CDR2 SMNVEV (reference sequence). There are 16 residues in the CDR3. The chain's CDR3 is CASSFSYGTANTEAFF. The CDR3 DNA follows: TGTGCCAGCAGTTTTTCCTATGGGACAGCTAACACTGAAGCTTTCTTT.

The CDR3 bases are TGTGCCAGCAGTTTATTGACCTCTGGAAACACCATATATTTT. This encodes CASSLLTSGNTIYF. The chain links TRBV28 to TRBJ1-3; D not resolved. This CDR3 contains 14 residues. Germline lookup yields CDR1 MDHEN and CDR2 SYDVKM. V lost 1 base, J lost 0 bases, and 4 bases lay in between.

This rearrangement joins TRBV9 to TRBJ1-5; the D gene is possibly TRBD1 (5 bases). The ends were cut back, 3 bases at V and 4 bases at J, with 11 bases in the middle. CDR3 length: 14 amino acids. CDR1 SGDLS and CDR2 YYNGEE come from the germline V gene. This CDR3 is CASSAGPLNQPQHF. CDR3 in DNA: TGTGCCAGCAGCGCGGGACCGCTAAATCAGCCCCAGCATTTT.

This chain uses TRBV7-9 with TRBJ2-7; a possible D gene is TRBD1 (6 bases). CDR1 and CDR2 (germline): SEHNR, FQNEAQ (reference sequence). The CDR3 contains 13 residues. V lost 5 bases to trimming and J lost 2 bases, with 10 bases between them. CDR3 in DNA: TGTGCCAGCAGCGGGGACAAGACCTACGAGCAGTACTTC. Its translation: CASSGDKTYEQYF.

This rearrangement joins TRBV6-5 to TRBJ1-1; D might be TRBD1 (5 bases). The CDR3 sequence is 15 residues long. Trimming removed 1 base at V and 5 bases at J, with 14 bases between. CDR1 and CDR2 from the germline V gene are MNHEY and SVGAGI. For the CDR3, the DNA is TGTGCCAGCAGTTACTTCAGGGCCGGGGGGACTGAAGCTTTCTTT. Translation gives CASSYFRAGGTEAFF.

This clone was seen only once. The V gene is TRBV11-2, the J gene TRBJ2-5; D is possibly TRBD1 or TRBD2 (6 bases each). Between the trimmed V and J ends, which lost 7 bases and 0 bases, there was a span of 9 bases. Germline V lookup: CDR1 SGHAT, CDR2 FQNNGV. The length of the CDR3 is 13 residues. The CDR3 reads CASKGGNQETQYF. The CDR3 bases are TGTGCCAGCAAGGGGGGAAACCAAGAGACCCAGTACTTC.

The V and J genes are TRBV15 and TRBJ2-2; 13 nucleotides match TRBD2. This CDR3 comprises 18 residues. Per germline, CDR1 LNHNV and CDR2 YYDKDF (reference sequence). J gave up 2 bases and V 0 bases, and 3 bases lay outside the gene matches. The CDR3 nucleotides read TGTGCCACCAGCAGAGAGGGACTAGCGGGACTCAACACCGGGGAGCTGTTTTTT. Amino acid sequence: CATSREGLAGLNTGELFF.

The genes are TRBV15 and TRBJ2-3; 9 bases map to TRBD2. This CDR3 spans 17 amino acids. The germline CDR1 and CDR2 sequences are LNHNV and YYDKDF (reference sequence). The J segment lost 4 bases and the V segment lost 0 bases, leaving 8 bases of the junction unmatched. The CDR3 DNA reads TGTGCCACCAGCAGAGACCTAGCGGGATTAGGAGCAGATACGCAGTATTTT. This translates into CATSRDLAGLGADTQYF.

This chain links TRBV13 with TRBJ1-1; D is perhaps TRBD1 (6 bases). CDR3 length: 13 residues. Deletions cut 5 bases from V and 7 bases from J, with 14 bases between. Germline V gives CDR1 PRHDT, CDR2 FYEKMQ (reference sequence). Written as DNA, the CDR3 is TGTGCCAGCAGCCCCGAGGGGGGGAGTGAAGCTTTCTTT. Translating it yields CASSPEGGSEAFF. The whole variable domain, filled in from reference TRBV13 and TRBJ1-1, reads AAGVIQSPRHLIKEKRETATLKCYPIPRHDTVYWYQQGPGQDPQFLISFYEKMQSDKGSIPDRFSAQQFSDYHSELNMSSLELGDSALYFCASSPEGGSEAFFGQGTRLTVV.

The rearrangement links TRBV6-6 to TRBJ2-5, with 8 bases identical to TRBD1. The CDR3 spans 15 residues. Germline V gene data show CDR1 as MNHNY and CDR2 as SVGAGI (reference sequence). The ends lost 5 bases at V and 5 bases at J; junction bases unmatched: 10. The CDR3 here is CASSPIAGGWETQYF. The CDR3 DNA reads as TGTGCCAGCAGTCCGATAGCAGGGGGCTGGGAGACCCAGTACTTC.

The chain employs TRBV5-4 and TRBJ1-2; TRBD1 agrees at 7 bases. Germline CDR1 is SGHNT and CDR2 is YYREEE (reference sequence). This CDR3 is 13 amino acids long. J lost 3 bases, V lost 5 bases, and 4 bases had no gene match. DNA of the CDR3: TGTGCCAGCAGTGACAGGGTCGACTATGGCTACACCTTC. Residues: CASSDRVDYGYTF. The entire variable domain, with the rest obtained from reference TRBV5-4 and TRBJ1-2, is as follows: ETGVTQSPTHLIKTRGQQVTLRCSSQSGHNTVSWYQQALGQGPQFIFQYYREEENGRGNFPPRFSGLQFPNYSSELNVNALELDDSALYLCASSDRVDYGYTFGSGTRLTVV.

This clone was seen only once. The chain recombines TRBV7-8 with TRBJ2-3, with 15 nucleotides matching TRBD2. Unmatched junction bases numbered 8, after V lost 4 bases and J lost 3 bases. Germline CDR1 reads SGHVS; CDR2 reads FQNEAQ. This CDR3 region has 18 residues. The CDR3 region is CASSSWGLAGGGTDTQYF. The DNA of the CDR3 is TGTGCCAGCAGCTCATGGGGACTAGCGGGAGGTGGAACAGATACGCAGTATTTT.

Note on this clone: Other DNA sequences within the sample encode an identical CDR3. This chain connects TRBV5-6 to TRBJ2-7; D possibly corresponds to TRBD1 (5 bases). Deletions cut 7 bases from V and 1 base from J, with 15 bases between. From germline, CDR1 is SGHDT and CDR2 YYEEEE. CDR3 size: 14 residues. Written as DNA, the CDR3 is TGTGCCAGCTCATTTGGCCAGGGATCCTACGAGCAGTACTTC. Its translation is CASSFGQGSYEQYF. Together with reference TRBV5-6 and TRBJ2-7, the CDR3 gives the full variable domain: DAGVTQSPTHLIKTRGQQVTLRCSPKSGHDTVSWYQQALGQGPQFIFQYYEEEERQRGNFPDRFSGHQFPNYSSELNVNALLLGDSALYLCASSFGQGSYEQYFGPGTRLTVT.

This chain joins TRBV5-1 and TRBJ2-2, with D possibly TRBD1 on 6 matching bases. The V gene's germline CDR1 is SGHRS and CDR2 YFSETQ. This CDR3 spans 15 amino acids. V was trimmed by 1 base and J by 4 bases, leaving 11 bases between them. The CDR3 nucleotides read TGCGCCAGCAGCTTGACTCAGGGGAGCACCGGGGAGCTGTTTTTT. Translating gives CASSLTQGSTGELFF.

The chain links TRBV10-1 to TRBJ1-1; D unresolved. The CDR3 covers 13 residues. In germline, CDR1 is WNHNN, CDR2 SYGVQD (reference sequence). V was shortened by 0 bases and J by 5 bases, with 7 bases between the two germline ends. The CDR3, as DNA: TGCGCCAGCAGTGAGTCGAGCATGACTGAAGCTTTCTTT. This sequence encodes CASSESSMTEAFF.

Remarks on this clone: Within the sample, other DNA sequences also encode this same CDR3. The J gene is TRBJ2-7, the V gene TRBV9; no clear D gene. The V gene lost 4 bases and the J gene lost 1 base, with 9 bases spanning the gap. Germline CDR1 is SGDLS and CDR2 is YYNGEE. The CDR3 has 13 residues. The CDR3 loop is CASSPSPSYEQYF. The CDR3, as DNA: TGTGCCAGCAGCCCCTCCCCTTCCTACGAGCAGTACTTC. Using reference TRBV9 and TRBJ2-7 for the parts outside the CDR3, the full variable domain is DSGVTQTPKHLITATGQRVTLRCSPRSGDLSVYWYQQSLDQGLQFLIQYYNGEERAKGNILERFSAQQFPDLHSELNLSSLELGDSALYFCASSPSPSYEQYFGPGTRLTVT.

The J gene is TRBJ2-7, the V gene TRBV5-1; 10 positions match TRBD1. The CDR3 length is 13 residues. Trimming took 4 bases from V and 4 from J; bases not matched to a gene: 2. Germline CDR1 is SGHRS and CDR2 is YFSETQ. This CDR3 reads CASSADRGYEQYF. As DNA, the CDR3 is TGCGCCAGCAGCGCGGACAGGGGGTACGAGCAGTACTTC. Filled out from reference TRBV5-1 and TRBJ2-7, the complete variable domain reads KAGVTQTPRYLIKTRGQQVTLSCSPISGHRSVSWYQQTPGQGLQFLFEYFSETQRNKGNFPGRFSGRQFSNSRSEMNVSTLELGDSALYLCASSADRGYEQYFGPGTRLTVT.

J is TRBJ2-5 and V is TRBV5-1; 8 nucleotides agree with TRBD2. Losses at the gene ends were 1 base for V and 1 base for J; bases not matched to a gene: 3. The CDR3 totals 15 residues. The V gene's germline CDR1 is SGHRS and CDR2 YFSETQ. This CDR3 reads CASSLKSGSQETQYF. CDR3 bases: TGCGCCAGCAGCTTGAAGAGCGGGAGCCAAGAGACCCAGTACTTC.

The chain recombines TRBV27 with TRBJ1-3; TRBD1 is a possible D gene (5 bases). Per the germline V gene, CDR1 is MNHEY and CDR2 is SMNVEV (reference sequence). CDR3 size: 16 residues. V dropped 5 bases and J dropped 4 bases, with 18 bases sitting between them. The CDR3 region has the DNA TGTGCCAGCAGTACTTTGGACGGCCGGGGGGGAAACACCATATATTTT. Translated, it gives CASSTLDGRGGNTIYF.

This chain connects TRBV15 to TRBJ2-7; D is ambiguous. CDR1 is LNHNV and CDR2 is YYDKDF in the germline V gene (reference sequence). The CDR3 consists of 13 residues. V dropped 5 bases and J dropped 4 bases, with 12 bases sitting between them. In nucleotides, the CDR3 is TGTGCCACCAGCCGCGGCAAAACTTACGAGCAGTACTTC. It is translated as CATSRGKTYEQYF.

The count of this clone is one. This chain joins TRBV29-1 and TRBJ2-7; 8 bases are a match to TRBD2. Trimming took 1 base from V and 6 from J; bases not matched to a gene: 14. CDR3 length: 16 amino acids. Germline assignment: CDR1 SQVTM and CDR2 ANQGSEA. The CDR3 region is CSVEGGVNSGISEQYF. CDR3 coding DNA: TGCAGCGTTGAAGGGGGCGTTAATAGCGGGATAAGCGAGCAGTACTTC.

The chain carries TRBV5-8 and TRBJ2-1; maybe TRBD1 (5 bases). The germline V and J ends were trimmed by 0 bases and 7 bases, with 14 bases remaining between them. The CDR3 length is 15 residues. Per germline, CDR1 SGHTS and CDR2 YDEGEE. CDR3 sequence (DNA): TGTGCCAGCAGCTTGGTCCAGGGCCTAATGAATGAGCAGTTCTTC. It specifies CASSLVQGLMNEQFF.

This sequence joins TRBV7-9 and TRBJ1-4; 7 positions agree with TRBD1. Germline CDR1 is SEHNR and CDR2 is FQNEAQ (reference sequence). V trimming: 5 bases; J trimming: 4 bases; junction bases outside the gene matches: 13. This CDR3 comprises 17 residues. CDR3 amino acids: CASSDRQGEGLNEKLFF. In DNA form, the CDR3 reads TGTGCCAGCAGCGATCGACAGGGAGAGGGGCTTAATGAAAAACTGTTTTTT. Together with reference TRBV7-9 and TRBJ1-4, the CDR3 gives the full variable domain: DTGVSQNPRHKITKRGQNVTFRCDPISEHNRLYWYRQTLGQGPEFLTYFQNEAQLEKSRLLSDRFSAERPKGSFSTLEIQRTEQGDSAMYLCASSDRQGEGLNEKLFFGSGTQLSVL.

This CDR3 is CAISESQGYNEQFF. The CDR3 DNA reads as TGTGCCATCAGTGAGTCCCAGGGTTACAATGAGCAGTTCTTC. The V gene is TRBV10-3, the J gene TRBJ2-1; possibly TRBD1 for D (5 bases). V was trimmed by 0 bases and J by 4 bases, leaving 7 bases between them. The CDR3 has 14 amino acids. The germline gives CDR1 ENHRY, CDR2 SYGVKD.

The chain combines TRBV28 with TRBJ2-7; D may be TRBD2 (6 bases). V was trimmed by 7 bases and J by 6 bases, leaving 13 bases between them. Germline CDR1 reads MDHEN; CDR2 reads SYDVKM. This CDR3 has 12 amino acids. The CDR3 DNA sequence: TGTGCCAGCAAGCGTGGGGGGACCGAGCAGTACTTC. It specifies CASKRGGTEQYF.